This T cell receptor beta chain was recovered during a study of T-cell memory formation after mild COVID-19. Overall study context: Largely donor-specific sequence clusters came from two donors. The study's findings and limits: CD4/CD8 balance held among clones contracting day 15 to 85, and later expanders leaned CD4+.

The CDR3 totals 15 residues. The germline V gene has CDR1 SGHVS and CDR2 FQNEAQ. V gave up 3 bases and J gave up 0 bases, with 8 bases separating them. This clonotype was picked up a small number of times. Its target is unknown. Each CDR3 protein gets one entry after TCRdb re-called the 5' RACE reads with MiXCR. Of around 190,000 distinct CDR3 sequences listed, about 18% were seen once; the top ten hold 3.5% to 5%. V gene TRBV7-8 combines with J gene TRBJ2-2, with D maybe TRBD1 (5 bases). The source of this sequence is a man aged 18 to 35 who had mild COVID-19 (a few samples of this study predate the infection). Cell type and time point are not known. The sequencing sample was made of PBMCs or a T cell subset sorted from them (not recorded which). DNA for the CDR3: TGTGCCAGCAGCTTGGGGCAGGCGAACACCGGGGAGCTGTTTTTT. This sequence encodes CASSLGQANTGELFF.